A selection of T cell receptor beta chains follows, all from one sample in a study of blood T cell repertoires in COVID-19. Assay: immunoSEQ multiplex PCR; the TCRdb copy retains only in-frame clones and omits some. The sample holds roughly 110,000 clones, approximately 90% seen once. Specimen: peripheral blood. The receptors here all came from a woman younger than 45 with acute or convalescent COVID-19. Each CDR3 is given without its conserved first and last residue. The D gene is left open where the match is weak. Some rows have no size entry. The others give once, few or many, or a class for an expanded clone.

d_call,clone_size,j_call,v_call,cdr3_length,cdr3_aa
TRBD2,.,TRBJ2-3,TRBV7-6,15,ASSLGTSGSSTDTQY
.,.,TRBJ1-2,TRBV7-2,13,ASSLGAIANYGYT
TRBD1,.,TRBJ1-1,TRBV28,12,ASSLGQDTPEAF
.,.,TRBJ2-7,TRBV25-1,13,ASSVSGFKFDEQY
.,.,TRBJ1-3,TRBV29-1,12,SVDESSSGNTIY
TRBD2,once,TRBJ2-4,TRBV12-5,14,ASGLGGSSAKNIQY
TRBD2,.,TRBJ2-7,TRBV6-5,12,ASSWTSGGDEQY
TRBD1,.,TRBJ1-2,TRBV11-2,11,ASSPGTGYGYT
.,.,TRBJ1-3,TRBV7-2,13,ASSLEVASGNTIY
.,.,TRBJ1-1,TRBV10-2,14,ASSEKGGERGTEAF
TRBD2,once,TRBJ2-1,TRBV19,11,ASSIGTSNEQF
.,.,TRBJ2-7,TRBV5-6,11,ASSYSPGVEQY
.,few,TRBJ2-5,TRBV5-1,11,ASSLAGDETQY
TRBD2,.,TRBJ2-7,TRBV10-3,14,AISPGLAGAFYEQY
.,.,TRBJ1-3,TRBV10-3,15,AISVLRDLEVGNTIY
.,.,TRBJ1-1,TRBV19,9,ASTSWGDAF
.,.,TRBJ1-2,TRBV7-2,13,ASSLEPVPIYGYT
TRBD1,.,TRBJ2-5,TRBV11-2,13,ASSLDRGRRETQY
.,.,TRBJ1-5,TRBV19,14,ASSIGTGFGIQPQH
.,.,TRBJ1-2,TRBV6-5,14,ASSYRGGDFNYGYT
.,.,TRBJ2-2,TRBV14,13,ASSQGPQDTGELF
TRBD2,.,TRBJ2-1,TRBV6-5,13,ASSYYGLAGDEQF
TRBD1,.,TRBJ2-2,TRBV24-1,14,ATSDRGQGFSGELF
.,once,TRBJ1-4,TRBV2,10,ASSDRVEKLF
.,.,TRBJ1-5,TRBV7-2,14,ASSLERGLSNQPQH
.,few,TRBJ2-1,TRBV11-2,12,ASRKTGPYNEQF
.,.,TRBJ2-1,TRBV6-6,15,ASSRSGLPDSYNEQF
.,.,TRBJ1-1,TRBV6-5,13,ASSRTGQANTEAF
TRBD1,.,TRBJ1-2,TRBV11-2,12,ASSRTGGFDGYT
.,.,TRBJ1-1,TRBV7-9,11,ASSPPDLTEAF
.,.,TRBJ2-7,TRBV11-2,14,ASSLAGDILPYEQY
.,.,TRBJ1-2,TRBV4-1,15,ASSQDKGGGLNYGYT
TRBD1,.,TRBJ2-2,TRBV19,13,ASSIGQGSTGELF
.,.,TRBJ2-5,TRBV19,11,ASSIQLEETQY
.,.,TRBJ2-1,TRBV7-3,12,ASSSQLETNEQF
.,.,TRBJ1-6,TRBV6-5,13,ASTPRWGGHSPLH
TRBD2,.,TRBJ2-1,TRBV19,14,ASSIPSGGVRNEQF
TRBD1,.,TRBJ2-1,TRBV2,15,ASSESVLDRSKSEQF
TRBD2,.,TRBJ2-7,TRBV7-8,14,ASSSSYTSGTYEQY
.,.,TRBJ1-3,TRBV3-1/TRBV3-2,12,ASSQRGSGNTIY
.,.,TRBJ2-7,TRBV10-3,10,AIQTNNYEQY
.,.,TRBJ1-2,TRBV19,11,ASSISYGEGYT
.,.,TRBJ1-1,TRBV7-9,11,ASSREGGTEAF
.,once,TRBJ1-3,TRBV10-3,15,AISARTGLYSGNTIY
.,.,TRBJ2-2,TRBV5-1,15,ASSSSPGQPTTGELF
TRBD1,.,TRBJ2-1,TRBV12-5,14,ASGLDGTVSYNEQF
.,few,TRBJ2-2,TRBV9,12,ASRTEGHTGELF
.,.,TRBJ2-1,TRBV2,14,ASSEVRILAYNEQF
.,.,TRBJ2-1,TRBV28,9,ASATPIEQF
.,.,TRBJ1-2,TRBV19,11,ASSIEYSYGYT